These T cell receptor beta chains were read from a single sample in a study of T cell repertoires in ileal Crohn's disease. The assay was immunoSEQ multiplex PCR, and TCRdb's table has in-frame clones only and misses some. The table records 5,600 or so clones, roughly 66% of them present only once. Sample: ileal tissue. The receptors were sampled from an adult with Crohn's disease. The CDR3 runs from the conserved cysteine through the conserved F or W. The D gene is left open where the match is weak. The size field is filled for only some rows; it gives once, few, many or a size class.

D,J,V,size,CDR3,DNA
TRBD2,TRBJ2-3,TRBV4-2,few,CASSQDRGGGADTQYF,TGTGCCAGCAGCCAAGACAGGGGCGGGGGGGCAGATACGCAGTATTTT
TRBD2,TRBJ2-1,TRBV7-9,-,CASSVSGSRSYNEQFF,TGTGCCAGCAGCGTTAGCGGGAGTCGCTCCTACAATGAGCAGTTCTTC
-,TRBJ1-1,TRBV11-1,-,CASSLSRGSTEAFF,TGTGCCAGCAGCTTATCGAGAGGGTCCACTGAAGCTTTCTTT
-,TRBJ1-2,TRBV5-1,-,CASSFSGDYGYTF,TGCGCCAGCAGCTTCTCAGGTGACTATGGCTACACCTTC
-,TRBJ1-1,TRBV19,-,CASSILNTGTEAFF,TGTGCCAGTAGTATTCTAAACACAGGGACTGAAGCTTTCTTT
TRBD1,TRBJ1-2,TRBV5-6,-,CASSAGTGANYGYTF,TGTGCCAGCAGCGCCGGGACAGGCGCTAACTATGGCTACACCTTC
TRBD2,TRBJ2-3,TRBV5-6,-,CASSPGLGTDTQYF,TGTGCCAGCAGCCCCGGACTAGGGACAGATACGCAGTATTTT
-,TRBJ2-2,TRBV6-5,-,CASRPGQRNTGELFF,TGTGCCAGCAGACCCGGACAGAGAAACACCGGGGAGCTGTTTTTT
-,TRBJ2-1,TRBV5-1,-,CASSLVITTGSNEQFF,TGCGCCAGCAGCTTGGTCATTACTACAGGCAGCAATGAGCAGTTCTTC
-,TRBJ2-3,TRBV7-6,once,CASSFTGTGDTQYF,TGTGCCAGCAGCTTCACAGGAACTGGGGATACGCAGTATTTT
TRBD1,TRBJ1-2,TRBV6-4,once,CASSEGQGARGYTF,TGTGCCAGCAGTGAGGGACAGGGGGCTCGTGGCTACACCTTC
TRBD2,TRBJ2-2,TRBV11-2,-,CASSSKTSGREGELFF,TGTGCCAGCAGCTCAAAGACTAGCGGGAGGGAGGGGGAGCTGTTTTTT
-,TRBJ1-1,TRBV11-1,-,CASSLGRGGTEAFF,TGTGCCAGCAGCTTAGGCCGGGGGGGCACTGAAGCTTTCTTT
-,TRBJ2-5,TRBV30,-,CAWSPVEETQYF,TGTGCCTGGAGTCCAGTTGAAGAGACCCAGTACTTC
-,TRBJ2-3,TRBV11-2,-,CASSLEGGFRDTQYF,TGTGCCAGCAGCTTAGAAGGGGGATTCAGAGATACGCAGTATTTT
TRBD1,TRBJ2-1,TRBV5-6,few,CASSPRTGSTYNEQFF,TGTGCCAGCAGCCCTCGGACAGGGTCCACCTACAATGAGCAGTTCTTC
-,TRBJ2-7,TRBV27,-,CASTSIGFTDSYEQYF,TGTGCCAGCACTTCCATCGGGTTCACCGACTCCTACGAGCAGTACTTC
-,TRBJ1-2,TRBV6-5,-,CASSPGVGGAGGYTF,TGTGCCAGCAGCCCAGGGGTAGGGGGGGCTGGTGGCTACACCTTC
-,TRBJ2-5,TRBV6-6,-,CASSLQGGEETQYF,TGTGCCAGCAGCCTACAGGGCGGCGAAGAGACCCAGTACTTC
-,TRBJ2-2,TRBV7-6,-,CASSLDQWSTGELFF,TGTGCCAGCAGCTTAGATCAATGGAGCACCGGGGAGCTGTTTTTT
-,TRBJ1-2,TRBV4-3,once,CASSQDRAGVYGYTF,TGCGCCAGCAGCCAAGATAGGGCAGGGGTTTATGGCTACACCTTC
-,TRBJ1-5,TRBV6-5,-,CASSYGGAEQPQHF,TGTGCCAGCAGTTACGGGGGCGCGGAACAGCCCCAGCATTTT
-,TRBJ2-6,TRBV4-3,-,CASSQEWVGSGANVLTF,TGCGCCAGCAGCCAGGAGTGGGTAGGCTCTGGGGCCAACGTCCTGACTTTC
-,TRBJ1-4,TRBV7-6,-,CASSSNVIQIGEKLFF,TGTGCCAGCAGCTCCAACGTAATACAGATCGGCGAAAAACTGTTTTTT
-,TRBJ1-5,TRBV7-2,-,CASSPTTGQPQHF,TGTGCCAGCAGCCCAACGACAGGCCAGCCCCAGCATTTT
-,TRBJ2-1,TRBV27,-,CASSLLGGALTLEQFF,TGTGCCAGCAGTTTGTTGGGTGGGGCCCTCACATTGGAGCAGTTCTTC
TRBD1,TRBJ1-2,TRBV19,few,CASSSTNRGVYGYTF,TGTGCCAGTAGTTCTACTAACAGGGGGGTCTATGGCTACACCTTC
TRBD1,TRBJ1-5,TRBV30,once,CAWATGTGNQPQHF,TGTGCCTGGGCCACTGGGACAGGGAATCAGCCCCAGCATTTT
TRBD1,TRBJ1-2,TRBV9,-,CASSGTGGLYGYTF,TGTGCCAGCAGCGGGACAGGGGGACTCTATGGCTACACCTTC
-,TRBJ2-5,TRBV21-1,-,CASSSRRTSGRKETQYF,TGTGCCAGCAGCAGCCGCCGGACTAGCGGGAGAAAAGAGACCCAGTACTTC
TRBD2,TRBJ2-1,TRBV10-3,-,CAISDLAGRGNEQFF,TGTGCCATCAGTGATCTAGCGGGACGAGGGAATGAGCAGTTCTTC
-,TRBJ1-2,TRBV7-6,few,CASSLNKVYGYTF,TGTGCCAGCAGCTTGAACAAAGTCTATGGCTACACCTTC
TRBD1,TRBJ2-5,TRBV7-2,-,CASSFNRGKETQYF,TGTGCCAGCAGCTTTAACAGGGGAAAAGAGACCCAGTACTTC
-,TRBJ1-2,TRBV6-5,-,CASSYFRGAPHGYTF,TGTGCCAGCAGTTACTTCCGCGGGGCGCCCCATGGCTACACCTTC
-,TRBJ2-5,TRBV5-6,-,CASTRGQQETQYF,TGTGCCAGCACCCGAGGACAGCAAGAGACCCAGTACTTC
TRBD1,TRBJ1-2,TRBV9,-,CASSGQGGNYGYTF,TGTGCCAGCAGCGGACAGGGTGGAAACTATGGCTACACCTTC
-,TRBJ1-3,TRBV19,few,CASSIVGGTSGNTIYF,TGTGCCAGTAGTATAGTCGGAGGTACCTCTGGAAACACCATATATTTT
TRBD2,TRBJ2-3,TRBV4-3,once,CASSQDPLAGGDTQYF,TGCGCCAGCAGCCAAGATCCCTTAGCGGGGGGCGATACGCAGTATTTT
-,TRBJ1-6,TRBV19,-,CASSIRVLLNSPLHF,TGTGCCAGTAGTATTCGGGTATTGCTTAATTCACCCCTCCACTTT
-,TRBJ2-3,TRBV5-5,few,CASTGEGSDTQYF,TGTGCCAGCACCGGTGAAGGGAGCGATACGCAGTATTTT
TRBD1,TRBJ2-4,TRBV7-3,-,CASSLTPEGQGISKNIQYF,TGTGCCAGCAGCTTAACTCCCGAGGGACAGGGTATTTCCAAAAACATTCAGTACTTC
-,TRBJ2-2,TRBV2,-,CASSAQRLTGELFF,TGTGCCAGCAGTGCCCAGAGGCTCACCGGGGAGCTGTTTTTT
-,TRBJ2-7,TRBV7-9,-,CASSRLTQGGISEQYF,TGTGCCAGCAGCCGATTGACCCAGGGAGGAATTTCCGAGCAGTACTTC
TRBD2,TRBJ2-3,TRBV4-1,once,CASSSKLAVYTDTQYF,TGCGCCAGCAGTTCGAAACTAGCGGTCTACACAGATACGCAGTATTTT